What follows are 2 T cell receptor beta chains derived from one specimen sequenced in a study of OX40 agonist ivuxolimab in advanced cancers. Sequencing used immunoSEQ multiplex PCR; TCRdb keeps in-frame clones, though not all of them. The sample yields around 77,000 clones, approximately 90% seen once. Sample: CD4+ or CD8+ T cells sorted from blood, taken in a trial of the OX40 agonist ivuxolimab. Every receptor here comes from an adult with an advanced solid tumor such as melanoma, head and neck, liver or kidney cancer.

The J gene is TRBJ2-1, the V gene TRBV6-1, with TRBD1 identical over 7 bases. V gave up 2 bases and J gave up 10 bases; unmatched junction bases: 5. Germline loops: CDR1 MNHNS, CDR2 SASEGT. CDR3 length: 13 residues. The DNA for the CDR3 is TGTGCCAGCAGTGAAAGGGGGCCGGGAGAGCAGTTCTTC. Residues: CASSERGPGEQFF.

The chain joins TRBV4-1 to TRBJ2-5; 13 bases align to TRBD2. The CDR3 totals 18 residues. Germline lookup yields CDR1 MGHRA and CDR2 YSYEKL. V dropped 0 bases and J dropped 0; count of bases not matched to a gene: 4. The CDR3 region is CASSQDSLAGGDQETQYF. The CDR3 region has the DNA TGCGCCAGCAGCCAAGATTCACTAGCGGGGGGGGACCAAGAGACCCAGTACTTC.